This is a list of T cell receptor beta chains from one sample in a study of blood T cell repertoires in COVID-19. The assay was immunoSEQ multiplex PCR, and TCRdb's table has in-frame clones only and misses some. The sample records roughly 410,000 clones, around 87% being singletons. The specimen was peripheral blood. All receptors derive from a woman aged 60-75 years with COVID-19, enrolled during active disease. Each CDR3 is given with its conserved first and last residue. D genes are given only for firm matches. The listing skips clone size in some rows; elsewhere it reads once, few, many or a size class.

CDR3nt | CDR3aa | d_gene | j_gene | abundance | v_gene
TGTGCCAGCAGCTTGGCAGGGGTATTCGAGCAGTACTTC | CASSLAGVFEQYF | - | TRBJ2-7 | - | TRBV5-6
TGTGCCAGCAGCTCTCGCGGGACTACCTCTGGAAACACCATATATTTT | CASSSRGTTSGNTIYF | - | TRBJ1-3 | - | TRBV11-2
TGCGCCAGCAGGGGGGGGCGGACCCACACAGATACGCAGTATTTT | CASRGGRTHTDTQYF | - | TRBJ2-3 | once | TRBV5-1
TGTGCCAGCAGCGTTAGTGTGACAGGGGGACCGAACACTGAAGCTTTCTTT | CASSVSVTGGPNTEAFF | TRBD1 | TRBJ1-1 | - | TRBV9
TGTGCCAGCACCCGTGGCCCGGGCCAAGAGACCCAGTACTTC | CASTRGPGQETQYF | - | TRBJ2-5 | once | TRBV3-1/TRBV3-2
TGTGCCAGCAGCGTAGGGGAGACTTATGAAAAACTGTTTTTT | CASSVGETYEKLFF | - | TRBJ1-4 | - | TRBV9
TGCGCCAGCAGCCAGGGGGGGCAACTCGGCTATGGCTACACCTTC | CASSQGGQLGYGYTF | - | TRBJ1-2 | - | TRBV4-1
TGTGCCAGCAGCCAAGATAAACTAGCGGGTAAAGAGACCCAGTACTTC | CASSQDKLAGKETQYF | TRBD2 | TRBJ2-5 | - | TRBV3-1/TRBV3-2
TGCAGCGTTCCAGGGGCCGCGAACACTGAAGCTTTCTTT | CSVPGAANTEAFF | - | TRBJ1-1 | - | TRBV29-1
TGTGCCAGCAGCCCGAGGACAGGAACCGGTCGGGTCACTGAAGCTTTCTTT | CASSPRTGTGRVTEAFF | TRBD1 | TRBJ1-1 | few | TRBV11-2
TGTGCCAGCAGCGGTTTTAGCAATCAGCCCCAGCATTTT | CASSGFSNQPQHF | - | TRBJ1-5 | - | TRBV12-3/TRBV12-4
TGCGCCAGCAGCCCTGTCAGGGGGCTCACCCTCACCGGGGAGCTGTTTTTT | CASSPVRGLTLTGELFF | TRBD1 | TRBJ2-2 | - | TRBV4-1
TGCGCCAGCAGGTCTGACAGGGGATCTGGCTACACCTTC | CASRSDRGSGYTF | TRBD1 | TRBJ1-2 | - | TRBV5-1
TGTGCCAGCAGCGTAGAGCAGAGGAATTCACCCCTCCACTTT | CASSVEQRNSPLHF | - | TRBJ1-6 | - | TRBV9
TGTGCCACGTACAGGGGAAACATTCAGTACTTC | CATYRGNIQYF | TRBD1 | TRBJ2-4 | few | TRBV2
TGTGCCAGCACCCTAGTTGACGGCAATGAGCAGTTCTTC | CASTLVDGNEQFF | - | TRBJ2-1 | - | TRBV5-5
TGCGCCAGCAGCCAAGGTGGGAGGGGGACTGAAGCTTTCTTT | CASSQGGRGTEAFF | - | TRBJ1-1 | - | TRBV4-1
TGTGCCAGCAGCTTAGGTAACAGGCCCACTGAAGCTTTCTTT | CASSLGNRPTEAFF | - | TRBJ1-1 | - | TRBV7-9
TGTGCCAGCAGCTTCCGACAGATGAACACTGAAGCTTTCTTT | CASSFRQMNTEAFF | - | TRBJ1-1 | - | TRBV3-1/TRBV3-2
TGTGCCAGCAGCCAAGATCGGGGGGCGGTTAATTCACCCCTCCACTTT | CASSQDRGAVNSPLHF | - | TRBJ1-6 | - | TRBV14
TGTGCCAGTAGTATTCAGGAAAAACTGTTTTTT | CASSIQEKLFF | - | TRBJ1-4 | - | TRBV19
TGTGCCAGCAGCTTGTGGCAGGGGATGAACACTGAAGCTTTCTTT | CASSLWQGMNTEAFF | - | TRBJ1-1 | few | TRBV5-6
TGCGCCAGCAGCTCGGACAGCTCCTACGAGCAGTACTTC | CASSSDSSYEQYF | - | TRBJ2-7 | - | TRBV5-1
TGTGCCAGCAGCTTACTAGCGGGGGCAACCGGGGAGGAGCAGTTCTTC | CASSLLAGATGEEQFF | TRBD2 | TRBJ2-1 | - | TRBV7-3
TGTGCCAGCAGCTTAGCACAGGGGGTTAACTATGGCTACACCTTC | CASSLAQGVNYGYTF | TRBD1 | TRBJ1-2 | - | TRBV7-9
TGTGCCAGCAGCTTAGACGCAGGGGATAGCTATGGCTACACCTTC | CASSLDAGDSYGYTF | - | TRBJ1-2 | - | TRBV7-9
TGTGCCAGCAGCCAAGCTCTGGGGGCGAACACTGAAGCTTTCTTT | CASSQALGANTEAFF | - | TRBJ1-1 | - | TRBV14
TGTGCCAGCAGCTTATACCCGCCGGCTAGCGGGAAGCTCACAGATACGCAGTATTTT | CASSLYPPASGKLTDTQYF | TRBD2 | TRBJ2-3 | once | TRBV7-3
TGTGCCAGCAGGCCCGGGGCGGGGGCCGGAAAAGAGTACTTC | CASRPGAGAGKEYF | - | TRBJ2-5 | - | TRBV5-4
TGCGCCAGCAGCCAACGAGGACAGGCCGGGGAGCAGTACTTC | CASSQRGQAGEQYF | TRBD1 | TRBJ2-7 | - | TRBV5-1
TGCGCCAGCACCTCCCAGGGGAACACTGAAGCTTTCTTT | CASTSQGNTEAFF | - | TRBJ1-1 | - | TRBV5-1
TGTGCCAGCAGCCGAAGCGGGGGACCTTTCAATGAGCAGTTCTTC | CASSRSGGPFNEQFF | TRBD2 | TRBJ2-1 | - | TRBV7-7
TGTGCCAGCTCCCCCTTAGGGGAACTTAACTATGGCTACACCTTC | CASSPLGELNYGYTF | - | TRBJ1-2 | - | TRBV18
TGTGCCAGCAGCCTTAGCTGGGACAGAGCAGATACGCAGTATTTT | CASSLSWDRADTQYF | TRBD1 | TRBJ2-3 | - | TRBV9
TGTGCCAGCAGCTTACTCGTCTCCCCCTTAGCCAAAAACATTCAGTACTTC | CASSLLVSPLAKNIQYF | - | TRBJ2-4 | - | TRBV7-3
TGTGCCAGCAGCTTGGGTATTCGGGCAGGGGCCTACGAGCAGTACTTC | CASSLGIRAGAYEQYF | - | TRBJ2-7 | - | TRBV5-4
TGTGCCAGCAGCTTGCGCAGGGGTGGAGCGGAGACCCAGTACTTC | CASSLRRGGAETQYF | - | TRBJ2-5 | - | TRBV5-8
TGTGCCAGCTCACCCCGGACAGGGGTTAACACTGAAGCTTTCTTT | CASSPRTGVNTEAFF | TRBD1 | TRBJ1-1 | - | TRBV18
TGTGCCAGCAGTACTAGCGGGGCGGTAGTCGGGACCCAGTACTTC | CASSTSGAVVGTQYF | TRBD2 | TRBJ2-5 | - | TRBV27
TGCGCCAGCAGCCCCGGGACTAGCGGGGGGCTGGGGAATGAGCAGTTCTTC | CASSPGTSGGLGNEQFF | TRBD2 | TRBJ2-1 | - | TRBV5-1
TGTGCCAGCAGCTTGCCAACCAGGGGGCAACTTCATACCTACGAGCAGTACTTC | CASSLPTRGQLHTYEQYF | TRBD1 | TRBJ2-7 | - | TRBV11-2
TGTGCCAGCAGTTTACGGGGGATGGGGACGCGGGCTTTCTTT | CASSLRGMGTRAFF | - | TRBJ1-1 | - | TRBV27
TGTGCCAGTAGTATCTTAGGGGGCGGTGAAAAACTGTTTTTT | CASSILGGGEKLFF | TRBD1 | TRBJ1-4 | once | TRBV19
TGTGCCAGTAACCTCGCCTACTCTGGAAACACCATATATTTT | CASNLAYSGNTIYF | - | TRBJ1-3 | - | TRBV19
TGTGCCAGCAGTAAATCAGGGGTAGCTAATGAAAAACTGTTTTTT | CASSKSGVANEKLFF | - | TRBJ1-4 | - | TRBV6-4